Detailed here is one TCR beta chain. Its antigen is still unknown. Unmatched junction bases numbered 3, after V lost 7 bases and J lost 1 base. The CDR3 has 13 residues. Germline V gene sequence: CDR1 ENHRY, CDR2 SYGVKD. The data derive from a study of T cell repertoires in cytomegalovirus infection. As for the study in general: Both CMV infection and a matching HLA type were indicated by public TCR beta signatures. Notes on the study in general: HLA-C-restricted CMV-specific TCR beta clonotypes were dominant in the ex vivo response. Summed frequency of shared TCR beta families picked out CMV carriers who also had the relevant HLA.

TCRdb ran MiXCR on the reads and lists one entry per CDR3 protein. The sample has roughly 600,000 distinct CDR3 sequences; 20% to 25% are singletons. The sample comprised CD8+ T cells from PBMCs. The chain employs TRBV10-3 and TRBJ1-1; 7 bases align to TRBD1. This receptor was identified in a human donor in good health (CMV status not recorded). Some clones in this sample may be carry-over from other donors' samples. CDR3: CAITGTANTEAFF. DNA of the CDR3: TGTGCCATCACCGGGACAGCGAACACTGAAGCTTTCTTT.